This TCR beta chain was captured in a study of graft-versus-host responses after intestinal transplantation. At the level of the study: Uniformly, recipients were administered anti-thymocyte globulin induction with subsequent tacrolimus and steroids for two to three years. Notes on the study in general: Across patients carrying graft-donor T cell macrochimerism, allografts held high graft-versus-host to host-versus-graft clonal ratios.

Clones were sequenced by immunoSEQ multiplex PCR, and TCRdb holds only the in-frame ones, with some missing. The repertoire holds about 71,000 clones, with less than 95% as singletons. As for this clone: As yet, its antigen is unknown.

Trimming stripped 5 bases from V and 3 bases from J, with 11 bases between. The germline gives CDR1 MNHEY, CDR2 SMNVEV (reference sequence). The CDR3 covers 14 residues. The sample in question was unstimulated CD8+ T cells sorted from spleen or lymph node cells, obtained before intestinal transplant. The TCR comes from a human donor who received an intestinal transplant. The V gene is TRBV27, the J gene TRBJ2-1, with a weak D call TRBD2 (6 bases). CDR3 loop: CASSPSGGYNEQFF. As DNA, the CDR3 is TGTGCCAGCAGTCCCTCCGGGGGCTACAATGAGCAGTTCTTC.